This TCR beta chain comes out of a study of T cells in Graves' hyperthyroidism and ophthalmopathy. Study-wide points: The model identified upcoming ophthalmopathy a median 6.5 months ahead of onset. In the analysis, a 13 V-J model separated ophthalmopathy from stable hyperthyroidism. Blood also showed most of the thyroid clonotypes that were expanded above 0.001.

Exclusion criteria comprised uncontrolled infection, other autoimmune disease, pregnancy or lactation. Amplified TCR beta CDR3 regions derived from RNA transcripts. The HTBI primer set was used in a first-round RT-PCR of the TCR CDR3. TCRdb re-called the multiplex PCR reads through MiXCR, storing one row per CDR3 protein. This sample has 350,000 to 450,000 distinct CDR3 sequences, with around 14% found just once. This clonotype was recorded at least ten times. What it recognizes is unknown. The sequencing input was blood. This clonotype was obtained from a woman aged 60 to 75 with Graves' hyperthyroidism.

The CDR3 nucleotides are TGTGCCAGCAGCCCCCGGCAGGGAAACACCGGGGAGCTGTTTTTT. Its translation is CASSPRQGNTGELFF. The rearrangement uses TRBV11-2 and TRBJ2-2, with D maybe TRBD1 (5 bases). Germline values: CDR1 SGHAT, CDR2 FQNNGV. The CDR3 runs to 15 residues. Trimming took off 5 bases at V and 2 bases at J, with 12 bases between the two ends.